This T cell receptor beta chain is from a study of graft-versus-host responses after intestinal transplantation listed by TCRdb under 2021. Some background on the complete study: Multivisceral, liver-intestinal, or isolated intestinal transplants were received by the recipients. To identify alloreactive clones, pre-transplant mixed lymphocyte reaction products were sequenced and compared with unstimulated pre-transplant donor and recipient T cells. Rather than being sequenced by the commercial service, samples from three later patients were sequenced in-house on an Illumina MiSeq and processed with MiXCR. The cohort enrolled about two dozen intestinal transplant recipients, one of whom was a retransplant, and a few patients without pretransplant specimens were excluded. A peak of at least 4% donor T cells among recipient peripheral blood mononuclear cells was the definition used for donor T cell macrochimerism. Anti-thymocyte globulin induction was given to all recipients, followed by maintenance tacrolimus and steroids for 3 to 4 years. After intestinal transplantation, graft-versus-host and host-versus-graft alloreactive T cell clones were followed in the graft, circulation and bone marrow using bulk TCR-beta CDR3 sequencing. Overall study results and their limits: Early after transplant, peak levels of circulating GvH clones were associated with declines in HvG clones. GvH clones were detected in recipient bone marrow, and some appeared earlier in ileal mucosa or blood, consistent with an intestinal mucosal origin. High GvH to HvG T cell clonal ratios were observed in the allografts of patients with donor T cell macrochimerism. Conclusions were limited by the relatively low number and heterogeneity of intestinal transplant patients.

Libraries were constructed by the immunoSEQ multiplex PCR assay. For most patients, genomic DNA was isolated with the Qiagen DNeasy Blood and Tissue Kit and shipped frozen to Adaptive Biotechnologies for TCR sequencing. For most patients, genomic DNA was subjected to high-throughput TCR-beta CDR3 sequencing by Adaptive Biotechnologies. The paper's data handling went like this. Adaptive's ImmunoSEQ software supplied the TCR sequencing data for 15 to 20 patients, while MiXCR and VDJtools were used to process a few other patients. CD4 versus CD8 sorting errors were corrected by removing sequences found in both subsets at a frequency ratio below 5:1. CDR3 nucleotide sequences shared between donor and recipient were removed because their origin could not be assigned. Alloreactive clones required at least 2-fold expansion over unstimulated cells and minimum CFSE-low frequency of 0.002% (template counts) or 0.001% (read counts). A clone was considered mappable if detected in the sequenced pre-transplant spleen, lymph node, or MLR CFSE-low populations of the donor or recipient. Cumulative frequency of alloreactive clones was calculated as a percentage of all sequences weighted by copy number. TCRdb took this table from immuneACCESS and kept in-frame rearrangements with V and J called. Such tables lack part of the clones; where checked against another copy, unresolved V genes explain under half of the gap, and the rest is unexplained. V and J calls and clone size are copied from that table; D and trimming were computed from the DNA. Across this sample there are approximately 71,000 clones, with about 89% seen only once. The ten largest make up nearly 2.5% of the sample.

Taken with the paper, the label for time point translates to: cells obtained before transplantation from donor or recipient. CD3+CD4+ and CD3+CD8+ populations were FACS-sorted from unstimulated pre-transplant donor and recipient cells taken from spleen or lymph nodes. Germline trimming amounts to 5 bases on V and 5 bases on J, with 6 as the count of junction bases outside the gene matches. Including the terminal cysteine and phenylalanine, the CDR3 comprises 13 residues. Just CDR3 DNA is preserved here, 39 bases in frame from base 1. Reading the germline V gene (reference sequence) gives CDR1 MNHEY and CDR2 SMNVEV. Of note for this clone: The specificity of this receptor is unknown. Base qualities are not recorded, but no much larger clone differs from it by a single base.

This chain is built from TRBV27 and TRBJ2-7, and 7 junctional nucleotides match TRBD1. This clonotype originated in a human donor who received an intestinal transplant. The sequencing used unstimulated CD8+ T cells sorted from spleen or lymph node cells, collected before intestinal transplant. The CDR3 region reads CASSLSQGNEQYF. The nucleotide sequence is given as TGTGCCAGCAGTCTCTCACAGGGGAACGAGCAGTACTTC.